These 15 T cell receptor beta chains were all obtained from the same sample, sequenced in a study of shared T cell receptors in the human thymus. The method was immunoSEQ multiplex PCR; TCRdb's version includes in-frame clones alone and lacks a portion of them. The sample contains 700,000 or so clones, 70% to 90% of which appear only once. These records were also assigned to another study, of human thymus T cells.

Sequencing used thymocytes. The receptor set was obtained from a girl under three years old with a congenital heart defect.

The chain employs TRBV28 and TRBJ2-1; 9 positions match TRBD1. Germline CDR1 MDHEN, CDR2 SYDVKM. The V and J ends lost 6 bases and 4 bases, in that order; junction bases with no gene match: 10. This CDR3 is built from 16 residues. CDR3 region: CASRRPGQGFYNEQFF. The CDR3 DNA is TGTGCCAGCAGGAGACCGGGACAGGGCTTTTACAATGAGCAGTTCTTC.

This chain links TRBV9 with TRBJ2-2; D not resolved. V lost 0 bases and J 8 bases, leaving 11 bases between the germline ends. Germline CDR1 is SGDLS and CDR2 is YYNGEE. CDR3 length: 14 residues. CDR3 sequence reads: CASSVEALPGELFF. In DNA form, the CDR3 reads TGTGCCAGCAGCGTAGAAGCACTTCCGGGGGAGCTGTTTTTT. Full variable domain (missing parts from reference TRBV9 and TRBJ2-2): DSGVTQTPKHLITATGQRVTLRCSPRSGDLSVYWYQQSLDQGLQFLIQYYNGEERAKGNILERFSAQQFPDLHSELNLSSLELGDSALYFCASSVEALPGELFFGEGSRLTVL.

The chain combines TRBV7-8 with TRBJ2-1, with TRBD2 matching 12 bases. V lost 1 base and J lost 2; bases outside the gene matches: 6. The CDR3 runs to 18 residues. In germline, CDR1 is SGHVS, CDR2 FQNEAQ. In DNA form, the CDR3 reads TGTGCCAGCAGCTTAGGACTAGCGGGAGCTAACACCTACAATGAGCAGTTCTTC. Protein sequence: CASSLGLAGANTYNEQFF.

The chain employs TRBV30 and TRBJ1-3; D is undetermined. V lost 4 bases to trimming and J lost 1 base, with 20 bases between them. CDR1 and CDR2 from the germline V gene are GTSNPN and SVGIG (reference sequence). This CDR3 is 17 amino acids long. This CDR3 reads CAWIEVCGSRSGNTIYF. Here the CDR3 DNA reads TGTGCCTGGATCGAGGTCTGTGGCAGCCGGTCTGGAAACACCATATATTTT.

The table lists this clone with a count of one. The chain is built from TRBV25-1 and TRBJ2-7; possible D gene TRBD1, 6 bases. Germline CDR1 reads MGHDK; CDR2 reads SYGVNS. The CDR3 loop spans 13 amino acids. V dropped 3 bases and J dropped 4 bases, with 10 bases sitting between them. The CDR3: CASSEDSTYEQYF. The DNA for the CDR3 is TGTGCCAGCAGTGAGGACAGTACTTACGAGCAGTACTTC.

The chain uses TRBV19 and TRBJ1-1, with TRBD1 matching 8 bases. There are 17 residues in the CDR3. The trim removed 4 bases at V and 5 bases at J, leaving 15 bases unmatched. CDR1 and CDR2 from the germline V gene are LNHDA and SQIVND (reference sequence). The chain's CDR3 is CASSTMDRADSGTEAFF. CDR3 nucleotide sequence: TGTGCCAGTAGTACCATGGACAGGGCGGATTCGGGGACTGAAGCTTTCTTT.

The chain combines TRBV5-6 with TRBJ1-6, with D perhaps matching TRBD1 (6 bases). The CDR3 contains 18 residues. CDR1 is SGHDT, CDR2 YYEEEE, per germline. V was cut by 1 base and J by 4 bases, with 18 bases left in between. The CDR3 loop is CASSLLSGAEVYNSPLHF. CDR3 nucleotides: TGTGCCAGCAGCTTGCTGTCAGGGGCGGAGGTTTATAATTCACCCCTCCACTTT.

The chain carries TRBV7-2 and TRBJ1-5, with 7 bases aligning to TRBD1. Germline lookup yields CDR1 SGHTA and CDR2 FQGNSA. Trimming removed 3 bases from V and 4 bases from J; junction bases left unmatched: 9. The CDR3 loop spans 16 amino acids. CDR3 sequence reads: CASSFGDREKNQPQHF. The DNA of the CDR3 is TGTGCCAGCAGCTTCGGTGACAGGGAGAAGAATCAGCCCCAGCATTTT.

The genes are TRBV10-3 and TRBJ2-5; 7 bases agree with TRBD2. CDR1 is ENHRY and CDR2 is SYGVKD in the germline V gene. This CDR3 is 13 amino acids long. V lost 10 bases, J lost 4 bases, and 9 bases stayed unmatched. The CDR3 DNA sequence: TGTGCCACCCTCCGGGGGGTCGCAGAGACCCAGTACTTC. Its translation is CATLRGVAETQYF.

V is TRBV6-1 and J is TRBJ2-1, with TRBD2 identical over 9 bases. This CDR3 spans 13 amino acids. Germline-derived CDR1 and CDR2 are MNHNS and SASEGT. Trimming took 11 bases from V and 5 from J; bases not matched to a gene: 7. CDR3 loop: CAGERGENNEQFF. CDR3 nucleotides: TGTGCCGGAGAGCGGGGGGAAAACAATGAGCAGTTCTTC.

The rearrangement uses TRBV2 and TRBJ2-3; D might be TRBD1 (7 bases). Germline CDR1 and CDR2: SNHLY and FYNNEI. CDR3 length: 16 amino acids. V lost 0 bases to trimming and J lost 5 bases, with 15 bases between them. The CDR3 loop is CASSEAGGQTLDTQYF. The CDR3 DNA reads TGTGCCAGCAGTGAAGCGGGGGGACAGACACTAGATACGCAGTATTTT. Looking up the rest from reference TRBV2 and TRBJ2-3 gives the full variable domain: EPEVTQTPSHQVTQMGQEVILRCVPISNHLYFYWYRQILGQKVEFLVSFYNNEISEKSEIFDDQFSVERPDGSNFTLKIRSTKLEDSAMYFCASSEAGGQTLDTQYFGPGTRLTVL.

CDR3 amino acids: CASSPKPNPGSGANVLTF. In DNA, the CDR3 is TGCGCCAGCAGCCCCAAACCCAACCCAGGCTCTGGGGCCAACGTCCTGACTTTC. The gene calls are TRBV5-1 and TRBJ2-6; D unclear. The V and J ends lost 4 bases and 0 bases respectively, with 17 bases between them. This CDR3 is built from 18 residues. Germline CDR1 is SGHRS and CDR2 is YFSETQ.

The chain combines TRBV28 with TRBJ1-5; D gene unclear. CDR1 MDHEN and CDR2 SYDVKM come from the germline V gene. The length of the CDR3 is 12 residues. Between the trimmed V and J ends, which lost 6 bases and 1 base, there was a span of 4 bases. The CDR3 loop reads CASRQSNQPQHF. CDR3 sequence (DNA): TGTGCCAGCAGACAGAGCAATCAGCCCCAGCATTTT.

The chain links TRBV5-8 to TRBJ2-7; D is unclear. Germline loops: CDR1 SGHTS, CDR2 YDEGEE. V lost 7 bases, J lost 3 bases, and 5 bases lay in between. The CDR3 has 10 amino acids. CDR3 residues: CASPIYEQYF. CDR3 in DNA: TGTGCCAGCCCCATCTACGAGCAGTACTTC.

This sequence joins TRBV9 and TRBJ1-1, with a tentative D call TRBD1 (6 bases). CDR3 length: 12 residues. Germline CDR1 SGDLS, CDR2 YYNGEE. Trimming shortened V by 0 bases and J by 7 bases, and 7 bases separated the two germline ends. This CDR3 is CASSVVTGEAFF. For the CDR3, the DNA is TGTGCCAGCAGCGTAGTGACAGGTGAAGCTTTCTTT.